Below are 17 T cell receptor beta chains sequenced from a single sample in a study of CD8+ T cells in alopecia areata. Sequencing templates came from extracted RNA that was reverse transcribed into cDNA. Assay used: immunoSEQ multiplex PCR; TCRdb lists only in-frame clones, some missing. The data hold around 100,000 clones, with around 53% observed a single time. The treatment: oral pan-JAK inhibitor, 5-10 mg twice daily. The material sequenced was CD8+ T cells sorted from blood, taken at week 24, from a patient treated with tofacitinib. These receptor sequences come from a human donor with alopecia areata.

This chain uses TRBV29-1 with TRBJ1-2, with a weak D call TRBD1 (6 bases). The V end lost 0 bases, the J end lost 0 bases, and 11 bases lay between the germline ends. Looked up from germline, CDR1 is SQVTM and CDR2 is ANQGSEA. This CDR3 spans 15 amino acids. The CDR3 sequence is CSVEDLGQSNYGYTF. The CDR3 region has the DNA TGCAGCGTTGAAGATCTTGGACAGTCTAACTATGGCTACACCTTC.

This clone was recorded a few times. The chain employs TRBV9 and TRBJ1-1; TRBD1 aligns across 8 bases. V trimming: 3 bases; J trimming: 4 bases; junction bases outside the gene matches: 5. Germline V gene data show CDR1 as SGDLS and CDR2 as YYNGEE. The CDR3 length is 14 residues. CDR3 in amino acids: CASSAGGGGTEAFF. The DNA for the CDR3 is TGTGCCAGCAGCGCAGGGGGCGGCGGCACTGAAGCTTTCTTT.

The chain couples TRBV2 to TRBJ2-3; weak D call: TRBD1 (5 bases). The CDR3 runs to 15 residues. The germline V gene has CDR1 SNHLY and CDR2 FYNNEI. The V and J ends lost 5 bases and 5 bases respectively, with 17 bases between them. The CDR3 bases are TGTGCCAGCAGTCCTGGGGCAGGGCGAGAAGATACGCAGTATTTT. Protein: CASSPGAGREDTQYF.

The chain combines TRBV15 with TRBJ1-5; D call uncertain. V was clipped by 1 base and J by 6 bases, with 10 bases between them. Germline loops: CDR1 LNHNV, CDR2 YYDKDF (reference sequence). This CDR3 contains 14 residues. CDR3 nucleotides: TGTGCCACCAGCAGAGTGGTTGGGTTTCAGCCCCAGCATTTT. This codes for CATSRVVGFQPQHF.

The rearrangement joins TRBV2 to TRBJ1-3; no firm D call. Per germline, CDR1 SNHLY and CDR2 FYNNEI. The length of the CDR3 is 14 residues. The ends were cut back, 7 bases at V and 0 bases at J, with 10 bases in the middle. The CDR3 bases are TGTGCCAGCAAGTCTCAGAGCTCTGGAAACACCATATATTTT. Translation gives CASKSQSSGNTIYF.

The V and J genes are TRBV4-1 and TRBJ1-1; D gene unclear. CDR3 length: 15 residues. Germline values: CDR1 MGHRA, CDR2 YSYEKL. Trimming took off 2 bases at V and 3 bases at J, with 13 bases between the two ends. The DNA of the CDR3 is TGCGCCAGCAGCCAACAGGAGGTGGGCTACACTGAAGCTTTCTTT. Protein: CASSQQEVGYTEAFF.

This clone was seen only a few times. This rearrangement joins TRBV11-2 to TRBJ2-5; TRBD1 matches 7 bases. CDR1 and CDR2 from the germline V gene are SGHAT and FQNNGV. Trimming took 5 bases from V and 5 from J; bases not matched to a gene: 5. This CDR3 comprises 13 residues. The CDR3 loop is CASSKTGPETQYF. CDR3 DNA: TGTGCCAGCAGCAAGACAGGGCCCGAGACCCAGTACTTC.

This clone was picked up a small number of times. The gene calls are TRBV7-9 and TRBJ2-5; 8 positions match TRBD1. The CDR3 totals 14 residues. Unmatched junction bases numbered 7, after V lost 5 bases and J lost 5 bases. Germline values: CDR1 SEHNR, CDR2 FQNEAQ (reference sequence). The DNA for the CDR3 is TGTGCCAGCAGCCCGGACAGGGTGTACGAGACCCAGTACTTC. Its translation: CASSPDRVYETQYF. Variable domain in full (rest from reference TRBV7-9 and TRBJ2-5): DTGVSQNPRHKITKRGQNVTFRCDPISEHNRLYWYRQTLGQGPEFLTYFQNEAQLEKSRLLSDRFSAERPKGSFSTLEIQRTEQGDSAMYLCASSPDRVYETQYFGPGTRLLVL.

The chain has TRBV19 and TRBJ2-1; 10 bases agree with TRBD2. CDR3 size: 16 residues. The germline gives CDR1 LNHDA, CDR2 SQIVND (reference sequence). Germline trimming cut 1 base from V and 7 bases from J; bases unmatched to any gene: 7. In DNA form, the CDR3 reads TGTGCCAGTAGTATAGTGCCTAGCGGGGGTTGGAATGAGCAGTTCTTC. This sequence encodes CASSIVPSGGWNEQFF.

The chain joins TRBV7-3 to TRBJ2-6; D is unclear. Germline V CDR1 and CDR2: SGHTA, FQGTGA. V lost 4 bases to trimming and J lost 0 bases, with 7 bases between them. There are 15 residues in the CDR3. CDR3 residues: CASSWQHSGANVLTF. The CDR3 nucleotides are TGTGCCAGCAGCTGGCAGCACTCTGGGGCCAACGTCCTGACTTTC.

J is TRBJ2-2 and V is TRBV4-3; D call uncertain. The CDR3 covers 15 residues. V shed 0 bases and J shed 4 bases, with 9 bases lying between them. Germline assignment: CDR1 LGHNA and CDR2 YSLEER. The CDR3 DNA sequence: TGCGCCAGCAGCCAAGATCTAGAAAGCACCGGGGAGCTGTTTTTT. Protein product: CASSQDLESTGELFF.

CDR3 DNA sequence: TGTGCCAGCAGCCAAGGACAGGCCTACGAGCAGTACTTC. Translated, it gives CASSQGQAYEQYF. V gene TRBV14 combines with J gene TRBJ2-5; tentative D call: TRBD1 (6 bases). Judging by the DNA end, TRBJ2-7 fits better; the J call may be wrong. In germline, CDR1 is SGHDN, CDR2 FVKESK. The CDR3 extends over 13 amino acids.

The chain is built from TRBV10-3 and TRBJ2-5, with a possible D match to TRBD2 (5 bases). The V and J ends lost 7 bases and 7 bases respectively, with 13 bases between them. This CDR3 spans 12 amino acids. Germline V gene data show CDR1 as ENHRY and CDR2 as SYGVKD. This CDR3 is CAIMRTVRTQYF. As DNA, the CDR3 is TGTGCCATCATGCGGACTGTCCGGACCCAGTACTTC.

The chain is built from TRBV7-2 and TRBJ2-5; either TRBD1 or TRBD2 may supply D (6 bases each). Germline V lookup: CDR1 SGHTA, CDR2 FQGNSA. This CDR3 contains 16 residues. V was cut by 5 bases and J by 7 bases, with 23 bases left in between. The CDR3 region is CASSQELGGRVVTQYF. The CDR3 DNA follows: TGTGCCAGCAGCCAAGAACTCGGGGGCAGGGTGGTGACCCAGTACTTC.

V is TRBV4-1 and J is TRBJ2-1; TRBD2 aligns across 7 bases. The CDR3 consists of 16 residues. V shed 0 bases and J 3 bases; nucleotides not matched to a gene: 5. CDR1 MGHRA and CDR2 YSYEKL come from the germline V gene. CDR3 region: CASSQDPRTSYNEQFF. The CDR3 DNA reads as TGCGCCAGCAGCCAAGATCCTCGGACTAGCTACAATGAGCAGTTCTTC.

This chain links TRBV9 with TRBJ1-2; TRBD1 aligns across 8 bases. Germline CDR1 is SGDLS and CDR2 is YYNGEE. CDR3 length: 14 amino acids. V was clipped by 2 bases and J by 3 bases; unmatched bases: 3. The CDR3 region has the DNA TGTGCCAGCAGCGTCACGGACAGGGACTATGGCTACACCTTC. Translated, it gives CASSVTDRDYGYTF.

This sequence joins TRBV7-9 and TRBJ2-7, with 8 nucleotides matching TRBD1. From germline, CDR1 is SEHNR and CDR2 FQNEAQ (reference sequence). J lost 3 bases, V lost 3 bases, and 7 bases had no gene match. CDR3 length equals 15 residues. CDR3 DNA: TGTGCCAGCAGCTTTGCGACAGGGGTTAGCTACGAGCAGTACTTC. Translating it yields CASSFATGVSYEQYF.